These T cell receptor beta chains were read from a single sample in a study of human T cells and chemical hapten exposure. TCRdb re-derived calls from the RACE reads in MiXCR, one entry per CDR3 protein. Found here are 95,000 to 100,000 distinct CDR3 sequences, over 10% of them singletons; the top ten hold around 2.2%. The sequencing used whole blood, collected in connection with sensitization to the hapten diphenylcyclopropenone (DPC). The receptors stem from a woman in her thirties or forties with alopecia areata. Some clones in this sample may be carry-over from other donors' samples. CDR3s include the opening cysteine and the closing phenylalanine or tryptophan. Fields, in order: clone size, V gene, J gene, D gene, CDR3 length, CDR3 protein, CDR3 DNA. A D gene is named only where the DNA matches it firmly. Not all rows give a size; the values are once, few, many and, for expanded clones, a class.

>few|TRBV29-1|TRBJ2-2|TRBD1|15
CSVESDRGNTGELFF
TGCAGCGTTGAATCGGACAGGGGTAACACCGGGGAGCTGTTTTTT
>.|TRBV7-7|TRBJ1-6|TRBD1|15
CASSSDRENNSPLHF
TGTGCTAGCAGCTCGGACAGGGAAAACAATTCACCCCTCCACTTT
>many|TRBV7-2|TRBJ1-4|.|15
CASSFGGGVKEKLFF
TGTGCCAGCAGCTTTGGAGGAGGGGTGAAGGAAAAACTGTTTTTT
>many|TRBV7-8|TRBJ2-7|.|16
CASSLRGTPSSYEQYF
TGTGCCAGCAGCCTACGCGGGACACCCAGCTCCTACGAGCAGTACTTC
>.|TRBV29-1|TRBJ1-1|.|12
CSVALGNTEAFF
TGCAGCGTGGCCCTCGGGAACACTGAAGCTTTCTTT
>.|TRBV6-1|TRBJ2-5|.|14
CASSPEGREETQYF
TGTGCCAGCAGTCCAGAGGGACGGGAAGAGACCCAGTACTTC
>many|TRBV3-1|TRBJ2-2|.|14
CASSQDLGESELFF
TGTGCCAGCAGCCAAGATCTGGGGGAATCGGAGCTGTTTTTT
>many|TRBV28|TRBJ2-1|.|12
CASHYSYNEQFF
TGTGCCAGCCATTACTCCTACAATGAGCAGTTCTTC
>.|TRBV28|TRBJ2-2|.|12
CASSSFTGELFF
TGTGCCAGCAGTTCGTTCACCGGGGAGCTGTTTTTT
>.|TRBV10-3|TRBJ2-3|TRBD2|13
CAISEAAGDMQYF
TGTGCCATCAGTGAAGCAGCGGGAGATATGCAGTATTTT
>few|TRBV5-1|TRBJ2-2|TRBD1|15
CASSLGQPNTGELFF
TGCGCCAGCAGCCTGGGACAGCCGAACACCGGGGAGCTGTTTTTT
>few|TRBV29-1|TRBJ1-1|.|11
CSVDEASEAFF
TGCAGCGTTGACGAGGCCTCTGAAGCTTTCTTT
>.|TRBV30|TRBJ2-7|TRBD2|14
CAWSPGLAGYEQYF
TGTGCCTGGAGTCCCGGACTAGCTGGGTACGAGCAGTACTTC
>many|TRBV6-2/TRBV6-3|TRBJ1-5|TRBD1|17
CASSYSRGQGGNQPQHF
TGTGCCAGCAGTTACTCGAGAGGTCAGGGGGGCAATCAGCCCCAGCATTTT
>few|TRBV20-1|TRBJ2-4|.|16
CSARDRTDLAKNIQYF
TGCAGTGCTAGAGATAGGACAGATCTAGCCAAAAACATTCAGTACTTC
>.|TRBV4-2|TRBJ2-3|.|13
CASSQDSWDTQYF
TGTGCCAGCAGCCAAGATAGTTGGGATACGCAGTATTTT
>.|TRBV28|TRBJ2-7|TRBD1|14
CASLPRDSWNEQYF
TGTGCCAGCCTACCTAGGGACAGCTGGAACGAGCAGTACTTC
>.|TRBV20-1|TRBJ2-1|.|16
CSAIAGDLPSYNEQFF
TGCAGTGCTATCGCCGGGGACCTGCCTTCCTACAATGAGCAGTTCTTC
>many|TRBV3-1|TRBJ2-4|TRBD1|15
CASSQEGTEKNIQYF
TGTGCCAGCAGCCAAGAGGGGACAGAGAAAAACATTCAGTACTTC
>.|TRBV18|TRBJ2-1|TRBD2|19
CASSPGREGLAGTYNEQFF
TGTGCCAGCTCACCTGGGCGCGAGGGCCTAGCGGGGACCTACAATGAGCAGTTCTTC
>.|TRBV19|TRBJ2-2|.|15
CASNPTGTNTGELFF
TGTGCCAGTAACCCCACAGGGACGAACACCGGGGAGCTGTTTTTT
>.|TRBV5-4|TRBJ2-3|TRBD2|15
CASSPGLAGPDTQYF
TGTGCCAGCAGCCCCGGGCTAGCGGGACCGGATACGCAGTATTTT
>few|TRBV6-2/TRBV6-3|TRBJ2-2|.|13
CASRLTPTGELFF
TGTGCCAGCAGGCTCACCCCGACCGGGGAGCTGTTTTTT